This note documents a single TCR beta chain sequence. The record originates from a study of cytomegalovirus exposure and HLA in healthy donors. Study in general: One earlier analysis, a look at 150 million to 200 million T cells, found some 120 million unique TCR beta sequences. Samples from HLA-typed donors yielded about 86 million unique TCRs in an early data release.

PCR amplification relied on 60 Vbeta primers (plus 13 Jbeta primers). TCRdb's copy holds only in-frame clones and misses some; the assay was immunoSEQ multiplex PCR. In all, the sample yields 55,000 or so clones. Material for sequencing was PBMCs. This TCR came from a woman in her 30s in good health and CMV-seropositive.

The DNA for the CDR3 is TGTGCCACGGGGGACAGGGGCTATAGCAATCAGCCCCAGCATTTT. Protein sequence: CATGDRGYSNQPQHF. This sequence joins TRBV2 and TRBJ1-5; the match to TRBD1 covers 10 bases. The CDR3 loop spans 15 amino acids. The germline CDR1 and CDR2 sequences are SNHLY and FYNNEI. The V gene end was trimmed by 10 bases and the J gene end by 0 bases; junction bases not matched to a gene: 6.